Below, one TCR beta chain is given with its context. Its target is not known. The data were taken from a study of cytomegalovirus exposure and HLA in healthy donors. Findings of the study overall: The authors listed around 150 TCR beta chains as cytomegalovirus-associated.

The V gene lost 4 bases and the J gene lost 1 base, with 14 bases spanning the gap. Germline V gives CDR1 SGHRS, CDR2 YFSETQ. The CDR3 is 15 residues long. TCRdb keeps only in-frame clones here, not all; method: immunoSEQ multiplex PCR. This table has some 130,000 clones, roughly nine tenths appearing once. The V gene is TRBV5-1, the J gene TRBJ1-1; D might be TRBD1 (5 bases). The clonotype originates from a young man in good health and CMV-seronegative. The material sequenced was PBMCs. The CDR3 is CASSLIDRQNTEAFF. CDR3 DNA sequence: TGCGCCAGCAGCCTAATCGACAGACAGAACACTGAAGCTTTCTTT.